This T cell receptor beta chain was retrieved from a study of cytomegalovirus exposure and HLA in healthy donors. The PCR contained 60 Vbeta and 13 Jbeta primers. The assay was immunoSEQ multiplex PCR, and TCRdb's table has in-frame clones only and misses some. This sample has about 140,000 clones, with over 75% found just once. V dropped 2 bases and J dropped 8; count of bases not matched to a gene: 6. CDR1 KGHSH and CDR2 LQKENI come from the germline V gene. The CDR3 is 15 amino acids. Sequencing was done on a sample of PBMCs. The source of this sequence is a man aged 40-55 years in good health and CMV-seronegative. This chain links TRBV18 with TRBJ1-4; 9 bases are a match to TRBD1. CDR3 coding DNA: TGTGCCAGCTCACCAGGACAGGGGAGGAACGAAAAACTGTTTTTT. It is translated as CASSPGQGRNEKLFF.